This is a list of T cell receptor beta chains from one sample in a study of Ad26.COV2.S vaccination and SARS-CoV-2 variants. Here immunoSEQ multiplex PCR was the method, and the copy in TCRdb shows in-frame clones only, minus some. The sample lists hundreds of thousands of clones; around 89% were seen once. The sequenced sample was peripheral blood, obtained in a trial of Ad26.COV2.S vaccine versus placebo. Source of these receptors: a person aged 18-65 years who received the Ad26.COV2.S COVID-19 vaccine or a placebo. Both conserved end residues are part of each CDR3. A D gene is named only where the DNA matches it firmly. A row's size may be missing; if present it is once, few, many or a size class.

TRBV11-3	TRBJ1-6	TRBD1	.	TGTGCCAGCAGCTCAGGACAGGAGAATTCACCCCTCCACTTT	CASSSGQENSPLHF
TRBV7-2	TRBJ2-1	.	.	TGTGCCAGCAGCCCCGGGCTTAACAATGAGCAGTTCTTC	CASSPGLNNEQFF
TRBV4-2	TRBJ2-7	TRBD1	.	TGTGCCAGCAGCCAAGAGAGGGGACAGGGGATGTACGAGCAGTACTTC	CASSQERGQGMYEQYF
TRBV5-4	TRBJ2-1	TRBD2	.	TGTGCCAGCAGCTTGAAGCCTAGCGGGAGAGTGTTTAATGAGCAGTTCTTC	CASSLKPSGRVFNEQFF
TRBV5-1	TRBJ2-7	TRBD1	.	TGCGCCAGCAGCCCAGAAAGGGACAGGGCGAGCGAGCAGTACTTC	CASSPERDRASEQYF
TRBV10-3	TRBJ2-1	TRBD2	.	TGTGCCACTACTAGCGGGAGCGGGGAGCAGTTCTTC	CATTSGSGEQFF
TRBV4-3	TRBJ1-2	.	.	TGCGCCAGCAGTCAAAATGGGGGGCTAAAAAAGGAGAGTGGCTACACCTTC	CASSQNGGLKKESGYTF
TRBV7-6	TRBJ1-1	TRBD1	.	TGTGCCAGCAGCTTATTCAGGGGGGCTGAAGCTTTCTTT	CASSLFRGAEAFF
TRBV5-4	TRBJ2-7	.	.	TGTGCCAGCAGCTTGGATTCAGGGGACGAGCAGTACTTC	CASSLDSGDEQYF
TRBV5-1	TRBJ1-2	.	few	TGCGCCAGCAGCTTGTACGGGGACCAAGCTAACTATGGCTACACCTTC	CASSLYGDQANYGYTF
TRBV2	TRBJ2-5	.	.	TGTGCCAGCAGTGCGTTTAGGGGGGGAAGACAAGAGACCCAGTACTTC	CASSAFRGGRQETQYF
TRBV30	TRBJ1-3	TRBD1	few	TGTGCCAGCCAGGGGGCCGCCTCTGGAAACACCATATATTTT	CASQGAASGNTIYF
TRBV28	TRBJ2-5	.	.	TGTGCCAGCAGTTCCCCCGGAGGGGTGGAGACCCAGTACTTC	CASSSPGGVETQYF
TRBV18	TRBJ2-3	.	.	TGTGCCAGCTCAGGGAGCACAGATACGCAGTATTTT	CASSGSTDTQYF
TRBV7-3	TRBJ1-2	TRBD1	.	TGTGCCAGCAGCATGACAGGGGCGGATAACTATGGCTACACCTTC	CASSMTGADNYGYTF
TRBV5-1	TRBJ2-1	.	.	TGCGCCAGCAGCTCCCAGCCCGCCCAGGACTACAATGAGCAGTTCTTC	CASSSQPAQDYNEQFF